This TCR beta chain was retrieved from a study of shared clonotypes between healthy human individuals (dated by TCRdb to between 2020 and 2021). With respect to the entire study: A few men and a couple of women, aged 18 to 49 years, made up the cohort. Each donor's leukapheresis produced roughly between roughly 0.9 and 8.9 billion PBMCs. For each donor, CD4 naive and CD4 memory were each given three plates, CD8 naive was given two plates, and CD8 memory was given one plate. To increase sequencing depth and limit assay-specific biases, different laboratories used diverse techniques to prepare libraries and sequence TCR repertoires. Blood TCR repertoires of about 5 healthy adults were deeply sequenced to estimate repertoire size and the extent of clonotype sharing between individuals. The paper's findings and limits, for the study overall: Compared with non-shared clonotypes, the clonotypes found in all four sorted-subset donors had higher generation probabilities. Even with the large sequencing depth, rarefaction of the sorted-subset datasets indicated that sequencing was incomplete. Because the study included only a small number of donors, the genetic and exposure-history diversity represented was limited. Sampling was restricted to blood, and TCR repertoires in tissue are likely to differ from TCR repertoires in blood. Pairwise subsampling led to the expectation that sequencing depth would affect the degree of clonotype sharing among donors. Naive subsets generally had larger estimated clonotype richness than memory subsets did. When a handful of donors were compared, the shared fraction of clonotypes was 5% to 6.5% for naive CD4, roughly 3.3% for naive CD8, roughly 2.5% for memory CD4, and around 0.4% for memory CD8.

The sample holds one count of this clone. It has no known antigen specificity. Base qualities were left out, and no much larger clone turns up one base away. For the CD8 naive samples, CD45RO-negative cells were positively selected for CCR7, yielding a CD45RA+CCR7+ population from which TemRA cells were excluded. Donors were healthy HIV-negative adults with no recently reported acute infections or vaccinations. Only Caucasian adults living in Nashville, Tennessee, USA were represented among the donors. Blood was collected by leukapheresis, and PBMCs were isolated by Ficoll-Histopaque density gradient centrifugation and then cryopreserved in liquid nitrogen vapor phase. Analytical flow cytometry was used to check the purity and quantity of each magnetically sorted T cell population. Each sorted fraction had its genomic DNA isolated and then quantified by UV absorbance on a Nanodrop 2000c. V lost 3 bases and J lost 8 bases; the stretch between them is 11 bases long. There are 12 amino acids in the CDR3, from cysteine to phenylalanine inclusive. Only the CDR3 DNA stays, 36 bases, in frame from base 1. Taken from the germline V gene, the CDR1 and CDR2 loops are MDHEN and SYDVKM.

Using the deep immunoSEQ assay, TCR CDR3 regions were amplified from genomic DNA by multiplex PCR. Extracted genomic DNA from each cell subset was spread evenly across all wells of several immunoSEQ 96-well plates, with each plate serving as a replicate. For sorted subsets, each replicate PCR was loaded with 200 ng genomic DNA, equivalent to 30,000 or so T cell genomes. Purified libraries were measured with a Qubit 3.0 fluorometer, size-checked on a Bioanalyzer 2100, and measured again with the KAPA Library Quantification kit. Every immunoSEQ 96-well plate was sequenced on a separate single-read 150-cycle Illumina NextSeq 550 flow cell. The paper's data handling went like this. Because the immunoSEQ output included only junctional sequences and no quality scores, the filtering could not be the same as the filtering used for full-length reads. To assign V/J genes and CDR3, sequences were annotated against IMGT germline references using PyIR, a Python wrapper for IgBLAST v1.9. Any read was removed if the V/J assignment was weak (E-value above 1e-6), the CDR3 was missing, or the read contained stop codons, out-of-frame junctions, or ambiguous translated residues. V3J clonotypes were defined as sequences sharing an identical inferred V gene, J gene, and CDR3 amino acid sequence. To compute the percentage overlap between repertoires, the number of shared unique clonotypes was divided by the size of the smaller repertoire. Repertoire richness was assessed with RTK rarefaction, the Chao1 estimator, and Recon v2.1 estimates of unobserved clonotypes. Generation probabilities were computed with OLGA for all TCRbeta clonotypes obtained by the gDNA method from a few donors. TCRdb re-hosts the immuneACCESS table, in-frame sequences only. Its copies lack some clones; in the studies checked, an unresolved V gene accounts for under half of them, and the cause for the rest is not known. The V and J calls and clone size were taken over from that table, and D and trimming were inferred from the DNA. This sample is represented by around 2.1 million clones; approximately 94% of them were singletons. The ten top clones hold 1.5% to 2% of the sample.

The clonotype was recovered from a man between 18 and 29 years old in good health. Some clones in this sample may be carry-over from other donors' samples. The chain couples TRBV28 to TRBJ2-7; the D region possibly corresponds to TRBD2 (7 bases align). The source material was naive CD8+ T cells from PBMCs. The cell subset or site label on this specimen signifies: CD45RA+CCR7+. The sequence in DNA is TGTGCCAGCAGTTTTTTGGGGGGGCAGCAGTACTTC. It translates to CASSFLGGQQYF.